The sequence of this TCR beta chain was determined in a study of graft-versus-host responses after intestinal transplantation. Comment on this clone: What it recognizes is unknown.

Data came from immunoSEQ multiplex PCR; TCRdb stores just in-frame clones and leaves some out. Here the sample spans more than 85,000 clones, about 93% being singletons. Per the germline V gene, CDR1 is MNHNS and CDR2 is SASEGT. The ends were cut back, 8 bases at V and 0 bases at J, with 13 bases in the middle. CDR3 length equals 14 residues. This sequence originates from a human donor who received an intestinal transplant. V gene TRBV6-1 combines with J gene TRBJ1-2, with D perhaps matching TRBD1 (5 bases). This sample comprised unstimulated CD8+ T cells sorted from spleen or lymph node cells, obtained before intestinal transplant. CDR3 sequence (DNA): TGTGCCAGCCTCACAGGAGACGCTAACTATGGCTACACCTTC. This codes for CASLTGDANYGYTF.